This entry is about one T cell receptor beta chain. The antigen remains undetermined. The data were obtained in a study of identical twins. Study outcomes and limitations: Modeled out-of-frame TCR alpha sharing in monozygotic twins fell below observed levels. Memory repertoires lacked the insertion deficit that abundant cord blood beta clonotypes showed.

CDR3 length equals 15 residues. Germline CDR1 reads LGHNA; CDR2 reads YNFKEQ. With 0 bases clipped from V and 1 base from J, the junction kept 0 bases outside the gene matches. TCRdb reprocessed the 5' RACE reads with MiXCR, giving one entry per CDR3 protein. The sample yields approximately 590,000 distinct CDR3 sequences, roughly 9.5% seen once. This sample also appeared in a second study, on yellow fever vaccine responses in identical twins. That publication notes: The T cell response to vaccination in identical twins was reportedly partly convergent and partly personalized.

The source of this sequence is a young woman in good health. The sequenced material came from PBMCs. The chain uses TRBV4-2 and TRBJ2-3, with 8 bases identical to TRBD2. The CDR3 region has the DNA TGTGCCAGCAGCCAAGAGACTAGCGGCACAGATACGCAGTATTTT. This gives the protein CASSQETSGTDTQYF.